The 20 T cell receptor beta chains in this list originate from one sample, sequenced in a study of glioma-infiltrating T cells after dendritic cell vaccination. Time point reported: after dendritic cell vaccination, including at tumor progression/relapse. The data were produced by immunoSEQ multiplex PCR, yet TCRdb's version contains in-frame clones alone and is incomplete. The sample includes approximately 24,000 clones, around 92% of them seen just once. The sample was blood, taken after dendritic cell vaccination. These receptors were taken from a human donor with glioblastoma.

Notes on this clone: Sequence at one end of the junction differs from germline and may be a read error. The sample contains more than one DNA sequence encoding this CDR3. The V and J genes are TRBV4-1 and TRBJ2-5; a possible D gene is TRBD2 (5 bases). Per the germline V gene, CDR1 is MGHRA and CDR2 is YSYEKL. The CDR3 is 14 residues long. CDR3 coding DNA: TGCGCCAGCAGTCAAGGGAGCGGCCAAGAGACCCAGTACTTC. Translating it yields CASSQGSGQETQYF.

The chain links TRBV5-1 to TRBJ2-1; TRBD2 agrees at 12 bases. This CDR3 has 17 amino acids. The trim removed 0 bases at V and 4 bases at J, leaving 5 bases unmatched. From germline, CDR1 is SGHRS and CDR2 YFSETQ. The CDR3 protein is CASSLERTSGVYNEQFF. The DNA for the CDR3 is TGCGCCAGCAGCTTGGAACGGACTAGCGGGGTATACAATGAGCAGTTCTTC.

This chain connects TRBV5-1 to TRBJ2-3; D is possibly TRBD2 (6 bases). The CDR3 is 16 residues long. Germline V gene sequence: CDR1 SGHRS, CDR2 YFSETQ. Trimming removed 4 bases at V and 3 bases at J, with 18 bases between. The CDR3 here is CASSPGVGLSTDTQYF. CDR3 bases: TGCGCCAGCAGCCCGGGGGTTGGGCTCAGTACAGATACGCAGTATTTT.

The chain uses TRBV7-2 and TRBJ1-1; D unclear. The CDR3 runs 15 residues. The germline V gene encodes CDR1 SGHTA and CDR2 FQGNSA. V lost 2 bases, J lost 3 bases, and 13 bases lay in between. The chain's CDR3 is CASSLTPRRYTEAFF. As DNA, the CDR3 is TGTGCCAGCAGCTTAACCCCTCGCAGATACACTGAAGCTTTCTTT.

The chain recombines TRBV5-4 with TRBJ2-3; 7 bases are shared with TRBD1. The CDR3 runs to 16 residues. Trimming cost V 6 bases and J 2 bases; bases outside gene matches: 12. CDR1 and CDR2 from the germline V gene are SGHNT and YYREEE (reference sequence). The CDR3 bases are TGTGCCAGCACCTCCCTACAGGGGACCAACACAGATACGCAGTATTTT. Translated: CASTSLQGTNTDTQYF.

This chain joins TRBV7-2 and TRBJ2-2; TRBD2 aligns across 10 bases. V shed 7 bases, J shed 7 bases, and the junction held 12 bases outside the gene matches. This CDR3 has 16 residues. Germline CDR1 is SGHTA and CDR2 is FQGNSA. The CDR3 here is CASNVGGAGGNGELFF. As DNA, the CDR3 is TGTGCCAGCAACGTGGGTGGAGCGGGGGGGAACGGGGAGCTGTTTTTT.

The chain employs TRBV7-9 and TRBJ2-7, with 9 nucleotides matching TRBD1. The CDR3 spans 15 residues. The V gene's germline CDR1 is SEHNR and CDR2 FQNEAQ (reference sequence). J gave up 5 bases and V 4 bases, and 9 bases lay outside the gene matches. The CDR3 reads CASSYPGTGRNEQYF. CDR3 nucleotides: TGTGCCAGCAGCTACCCCGGGACAGGGAGGAACGAGCAGTACTTC.

V usage is TRBV10-3 and J usage is TRBJ1-1; D is unclear. Germline loops: CDR1 ENHRY, CDR2 SYGVKD. The CDR3 is 13 residues long. Trimming left V 4 bases short and J 5 bases short, with 11 bases between. CDR3 region: CAISADYLTEAFF. In DNA form, the CDR3 reads TGTGCCATCAGTGCCGACTATTTAACTGAAGCTTTCTTT.

This CDR3 reads CASRTGTSVETQYF. As DNA, the CDR3 is TGTGCCAGCAGAACCGGGACTAGCGTAGAGACCCAGTACTTC. The rearrangement uses TRBV7-8 and TRBJ2-5, with TRBD2 identical over 10 bases. CDR3 length: 14 residues. The V segment lost 6 bases and the J segment 4 bases; nucleotides outside the gene matches: 5. Germline values: CDR1 SGHVS, CDR2 FQNEAQ.

The CDR3 sequence: CASSFRRETEAFF. CDR3 coding DNA: TGTGCCAGCAGCTTTCGTAGGGAGACTGAAGCTTTCTTT. The rearrangement links TRBV5-4 to TRBJ1-1, with D unresolved. This CDR3 is built from 13 residues. CDR1 and CDR2 from the germline V gene are SGHNT and YYREEE (reference sequence). Trimming took 2 bases from V and 5 from J, leaving 10 bases between them.

The chain combines TRBV5-1 with TRBJ2-3, with D possibly matching TRBD2 (5 bases). This CDR3 is built from 12 residues. Per the germline V gene, CDR1 is SGHRS and CDR2 is YFSETQ. Trimming removed 3 bases from V and 8 bases from J, with 10 bases in between. DNA for the CDR3: TGCGCCAGCAGCTCGGACTCGGGTACGCAGTATTTT. Its translation is CASSSDSGTQYF.

The V gene is TRBV19, the J gene TRBJ2-2, with 11 bases identical to TRBD2. The V gene end was trimmed by 5 bases and the J gene end by 1 base; junction bases not matched to a gene: 3. Germline lookup yields CDR1 LNHDA and CDR2 SQIVND (reference sequence). This CDR3 contains 16 residues. DNA for the CDR3: TGTGCCAGTAGTTCCCTAGCGGGGGGGAACACCGGGGAGCTGTTTTTT. It yields the protein CASSSLAGGNTGELFF. The full variable domain, in which reference TRBV19 and TRBJ2-2 provide the parts outside the CDR3, is DGGITQSPKYLFRKEGQNVTLSCEQNLNHDAMYWYRQDPGQGLRLIYYSQIVNDFQKGDIAEGYSVSREKKESFPLTVTSAQKNPTAFYLCASSSLAGGNTGELFFGEGSRLTVL.

The V and J genes are TRBV10-3 and TRBJ2-3, with 7 bases lining up with TRBD2. Per the germline V gene, CDR1 is ENHRY and CDR2 is SYGVKD. J gave up 5 bases and V 3 bases, and 8 bases lay outside the gene matches. The CDR3 has 15 amino acids. The CDR3 DNA follows: TGTGCCATCAGTGACCAGCGGGGATTCATAGATACGCAGTATTTT. Translating it yields CAISDQRGFIDTQYF.

The chain recombines TRBV10-2 with TRBJ1-2; D remains unclear. V lost 2 bases and J lost 2, with 9 bases in between. CDR1 and CDR2 (germline): WSHSY, SAAADI. The CDR3 consists of 14 residues. The CDR3 bases are TGCGCCAGCAGTGAGAGCGAGCGGAACTATGGCTACACCTTC. Translating gives CASSESERNYGYTF.

The rearrangement uses TRBV4-1 and TRBJ2-1; TRBD2 matches at 9 bases. This CDR3 region has 15 residues. From germline, CDR1 is MGHRA and CDR2 YSYEKL. The V segment lost 3 bases and the J segment 6 bases; nucleotides outside the gene matches: 6. The CDR3 region has the DNA TGCGCCAGCAGCCAGATTAGCGGGGGAAGCAATGAGCAGTTCTTC. Translated, it gives CASSQISGGSNEQFF.

The chain employs TRBV5-4 and TRBJ2-3; 10 nucleotides line up with TRBD2. The CDR3 has 16 residues. Germline V gives CDR1 SGHNT, CDR2 YYREEE (reference sequence). Trimming cost V 3 bases and J 2 bases; bases outside gene matches: 6. This CDR3 is CASSSLAGATTDTQYF. In DNA, the CDR3 is TGTGCCAGCAGCTCGCTAGCGGGGGCCACCACAGATACGCAGTATTTT.

The rearrangement links TRBV19 to TRBJ2-3, with D perhaps matching TRBD2 (5 bases). Trimming left V 0 bases short and J 8 bases short, with 12 bases between. The CDR3 consists of 14 residues. Germline CDR1 is LNHDA and CDR2 is SQIVND (reference sequence). The CDR3 DNA is TGTGCCAGTAGTATAGAAACGGGGAAAGCTACGCAGTATTTT. Residues: CASSIETGKATQYF.

This clone has a handful of counts. The V call is TRBV7-2, the J call TRBJ2-7, with a tentative D call TRBD2 (7 bases). The CDR3 contains 16 residues. Between the trimmed V and J ends, which lost 6 bases and 2 bases, there was a span of 20 bases. Germline loops: CDR1 SGHTA, CDR2 FQGNSA. The CDR3 DNA reads TGTGCCAGCAGATTTAGGGGGGGATTACAACCCTACGAGCAGTACTTC. Translating gives CASRFRGGLQPYEQYF.

The gene calls are TRBV6-5 and TRBJ1-1; 7 bases align to TRBD1. CDR1 is MNHEY and CDR2 is SVGAGI in the germline V gene. CDR3 length: 13 residues. V lost 2 bases to trimming and J lost 7 bases; unmatched junction nucleotides: 4. The CDR3 nucleotides read TGTGCCAGCAGTTACCCAGGGACAGATGAAGCTTTCTTT. The encoded protein is CASSYPGTDEAFF.

The V and J genes are TRBV6-5 and TRBJ2-3; tentative D call: TRBD1 (6 bases). Germline lookup yields CDR1 MNHEY and CDR2 SVGAGI. Between the trimmed V and J ends, which lost 1 base and 2 bases, there was a span of 10 bases. The CDR3 has 15 residues. The CDR3 DNA sequence: TGTGCCAGCAGTTACTTCGACAGGCCCACAGATACGCAGTATTTT. Amino acids: CASSYFDRPTDTQYF.